This TCR beta chain was sequenced during a study of blood T cell repertoires in COVID-19. About the research overall: PBMCs, B-cell-depleted T cells, or T cells were the source of the cDNA or gDNA that made up the material.

Per germline, CDR1 WSHSY and CDR2 SAAADI. This CDR3 has 14 amino acids. J was trimmed by 8 bases and V by 4 bases; bases with no gene match: 7. Produced via immunoSEQ multiplex PCR; TCRdb's table is partial and in-frame only. The repertoire holds under 75,000 clones, approximately 89% seen once, with roughly 2.3% in the top ten. This TCR was sampled from a human donor in a cohort sampled during active COVID-19. The sample consisted of peripheral blood. V usage is TRBV10-2 and J usage is TRBJ2-4, with 8 bases fitting TRBD2. The CDR3 reads CASSAGLVFDIQYF. CDR3 nucleotides: TGCGCCAGCAGTGCGGGACTAGTATTTGACATTCAGTACTTC.